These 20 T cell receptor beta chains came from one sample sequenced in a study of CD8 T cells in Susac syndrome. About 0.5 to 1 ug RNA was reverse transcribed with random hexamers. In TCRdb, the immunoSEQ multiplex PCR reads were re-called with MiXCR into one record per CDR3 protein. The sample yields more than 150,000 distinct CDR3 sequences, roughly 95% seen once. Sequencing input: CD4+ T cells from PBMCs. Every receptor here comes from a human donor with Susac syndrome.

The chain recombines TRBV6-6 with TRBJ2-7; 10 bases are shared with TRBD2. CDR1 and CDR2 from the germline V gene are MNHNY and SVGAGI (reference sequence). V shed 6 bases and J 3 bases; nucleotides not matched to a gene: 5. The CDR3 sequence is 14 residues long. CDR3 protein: CASSRGTSDYEQYF. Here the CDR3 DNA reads TGTGCCAGCAGCCGCGGGACTAGCGACTACGAGCAGTACTTC.

The CDR3 DNA is TGTGCCAGCAGCCAAGATGGGCTAGCCCAAGAGACCCAGTACTTC. Its protein is CASSQDGLAQETQYF. This rearrangement joins TRBV3-1 to TRBJ2-5; a weak D match, TRBD2 (5 bases). This CDR3 spans 15 amino acids. Deletions cut 0 bases from V and 1 base from J, with 9 bases between. CDR1 LGHDT and CDR2 YNNKEL come from the germline V gene (reference sequence).

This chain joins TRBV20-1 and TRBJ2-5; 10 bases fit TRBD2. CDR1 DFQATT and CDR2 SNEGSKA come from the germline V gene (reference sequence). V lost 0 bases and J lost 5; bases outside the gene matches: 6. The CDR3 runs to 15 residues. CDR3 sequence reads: CSARDTLAGAETQYF. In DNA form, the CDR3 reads TGCAGTGCTAGAGATACCCTAGCGGGGGCGGAGACCCAGTACTTC.

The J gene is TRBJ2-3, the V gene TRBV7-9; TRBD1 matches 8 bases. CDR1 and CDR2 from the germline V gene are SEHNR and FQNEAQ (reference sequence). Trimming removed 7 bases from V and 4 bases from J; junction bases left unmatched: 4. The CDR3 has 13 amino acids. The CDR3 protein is CASTDRGSDTQYF. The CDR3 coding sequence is TGTGCCAGCACCGACAGGGGATCAGATACGCAGTATTTT. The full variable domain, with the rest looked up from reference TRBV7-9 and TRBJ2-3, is DTGVSQNPRHKITKRGQNVTFRCDPISEHNRLYWYRQTLGQGPEFLTYFQNEAQLEKSRLLSDRFSAERPKGSFSTLEIQRTEQGDSAMYLCASTDRGSDTQYFGPGTRLTVL.

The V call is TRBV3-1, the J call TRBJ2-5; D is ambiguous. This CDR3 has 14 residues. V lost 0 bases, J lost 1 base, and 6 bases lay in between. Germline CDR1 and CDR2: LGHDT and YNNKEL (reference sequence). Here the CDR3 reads CASSQDWAQETQYF. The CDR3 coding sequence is TGTGCCAGCAGCCAAGATTGGGCCCAAGAGACCCAGTACTTC.

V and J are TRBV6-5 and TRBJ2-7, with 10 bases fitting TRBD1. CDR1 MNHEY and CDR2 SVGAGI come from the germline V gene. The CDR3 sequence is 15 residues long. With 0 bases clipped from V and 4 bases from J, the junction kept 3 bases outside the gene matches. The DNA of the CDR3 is TGTGCCAGCAGTTACTCGCGGGACAGGGGTTACGAGCAGTACTTC. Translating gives CASSYSRDRGYEQYF.

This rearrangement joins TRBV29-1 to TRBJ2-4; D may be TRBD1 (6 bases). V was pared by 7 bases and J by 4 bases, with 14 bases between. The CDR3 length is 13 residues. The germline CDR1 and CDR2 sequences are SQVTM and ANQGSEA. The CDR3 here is CSAADRTKNIQYF. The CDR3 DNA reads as TGCAGCGCCGCTGACAGGACTAAAAACATTCAGTACTTC.

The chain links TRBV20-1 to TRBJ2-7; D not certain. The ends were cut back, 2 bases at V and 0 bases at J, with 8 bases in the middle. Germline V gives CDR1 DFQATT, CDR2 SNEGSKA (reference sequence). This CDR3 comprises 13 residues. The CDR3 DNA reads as TGCAGTGCTAGACCCTCAAACTCCTACGAGCAGTACTTC. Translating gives CSARPSNSYEQYF.

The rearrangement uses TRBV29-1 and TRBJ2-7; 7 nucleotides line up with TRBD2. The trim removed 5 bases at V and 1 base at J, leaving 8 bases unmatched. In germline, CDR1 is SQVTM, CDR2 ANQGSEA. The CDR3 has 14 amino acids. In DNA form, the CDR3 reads TGCAGCGTTCGGGCTAGCGGTTTTTCCTACGAGCAGTACTTC. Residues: CSVRASGFSYEQYF.

CDR3 nucleotides: TGTGCCAGCTCCACCCCACGGGACAGGGGAGATACGCAGTATTTT. This encodes CASSTPRDRGDTQYF. The chain is built from TRBV25-1 and TRBJ2-3; 10 bases fit TRBD1. Looked up from germline, CDR1 is MGHDK and CDR2 is SYGVNS. The CDR3 consists of 15 residues. V dropped 8 bases and J dropped 5; count of bases not matched to a gene: 10.

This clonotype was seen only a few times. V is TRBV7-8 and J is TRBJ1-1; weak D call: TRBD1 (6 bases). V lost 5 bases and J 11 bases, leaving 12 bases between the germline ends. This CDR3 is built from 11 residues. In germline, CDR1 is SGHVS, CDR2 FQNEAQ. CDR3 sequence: CASSIRDTAFF. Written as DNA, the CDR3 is TGTGCCAGCAGCATCCGGGACACGGCTTTCTTT.

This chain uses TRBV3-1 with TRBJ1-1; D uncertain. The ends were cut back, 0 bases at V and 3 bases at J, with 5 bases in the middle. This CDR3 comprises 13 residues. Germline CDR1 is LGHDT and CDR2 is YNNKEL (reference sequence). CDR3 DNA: TGTGCCAGCAGCCAAGAACGGCACACTGAAGCTTTCTTT. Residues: CASSQERHTEAFF.

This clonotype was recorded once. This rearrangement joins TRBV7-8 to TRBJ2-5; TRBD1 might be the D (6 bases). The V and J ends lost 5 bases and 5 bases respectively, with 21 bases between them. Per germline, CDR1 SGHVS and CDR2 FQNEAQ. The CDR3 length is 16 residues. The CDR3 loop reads CASSPNRLGHRETQYF. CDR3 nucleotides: TGTGCCAGCAGCCCCAATCGCTTGGGACACCGGGAGACCCAGTACTTC.

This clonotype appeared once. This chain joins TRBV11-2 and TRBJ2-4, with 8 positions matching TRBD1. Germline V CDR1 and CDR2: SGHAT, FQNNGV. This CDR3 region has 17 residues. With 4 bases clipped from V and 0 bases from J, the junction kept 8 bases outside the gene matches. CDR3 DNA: TGTGCCAGCAGCTCGACAGGGGCGACGCTAGCCAAAAACATTCAGTACTTC. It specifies CASSSTGATLAKNIQYF.

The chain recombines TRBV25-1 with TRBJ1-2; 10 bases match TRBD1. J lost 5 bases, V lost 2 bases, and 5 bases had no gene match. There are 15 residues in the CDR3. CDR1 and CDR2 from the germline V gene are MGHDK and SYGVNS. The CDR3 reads CASSEGTGALYGYTF. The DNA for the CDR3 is TGTGCCAGCAGTGAAGGGACAGGGGCACTTTATGGCTACACCTTC.

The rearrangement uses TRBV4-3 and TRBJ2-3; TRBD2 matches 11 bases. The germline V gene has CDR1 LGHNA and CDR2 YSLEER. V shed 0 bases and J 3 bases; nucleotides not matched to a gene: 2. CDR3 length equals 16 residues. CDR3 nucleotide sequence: TGCGCCAGCAGCCAAGAGCTAGCGGGGGGAACAGATACGCAGTATTTT. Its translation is CASSQELAGGTDTQYF.

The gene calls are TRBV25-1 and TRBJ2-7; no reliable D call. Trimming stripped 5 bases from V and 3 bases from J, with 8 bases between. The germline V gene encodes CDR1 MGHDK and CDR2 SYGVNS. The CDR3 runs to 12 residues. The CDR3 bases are TGTGCCAGCAGTACAGCGCACTACGAGCAGTACTTC. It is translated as CASSTAHYEQYF.

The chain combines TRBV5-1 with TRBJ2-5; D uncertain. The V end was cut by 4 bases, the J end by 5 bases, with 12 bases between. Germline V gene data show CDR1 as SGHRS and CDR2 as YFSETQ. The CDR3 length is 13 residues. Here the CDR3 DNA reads TGCGCCAGCAGCCTTATACCTCTCGAGACCCAGTACTTC. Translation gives CASSLIPLETQYF.

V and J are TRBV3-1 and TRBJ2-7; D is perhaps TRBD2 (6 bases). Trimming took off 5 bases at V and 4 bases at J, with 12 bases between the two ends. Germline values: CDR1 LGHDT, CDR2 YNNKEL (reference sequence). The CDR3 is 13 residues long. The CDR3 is CASSRLGPYEQYF. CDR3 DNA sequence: TGTGCCAGCAGCAGACTAGGCCCTTACGAGCAGTACTTC.

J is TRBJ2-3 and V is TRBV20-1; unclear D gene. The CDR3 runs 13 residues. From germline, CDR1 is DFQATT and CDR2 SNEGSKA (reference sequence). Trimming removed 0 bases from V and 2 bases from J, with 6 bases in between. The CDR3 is CSAREDITDTQYF. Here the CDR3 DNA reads TGCAGTGCTAGAGAGGATATCACAGATACGCAGTATTTT.